This is a list of T cell receptor beta chains from one sample in a study of T cells after yellow fever vaccination. TCRdb itself ran the 5' RACE reads through MiXCR, one entry per CDR3 protein. The sample has some 560,000 distinct CDR3 sequences, about 15% seen once. Sequenced here: PBMCs, sampled less than 6 days after the first yellow fever vaccination. These receptor sequences come from a man aged 18 to 35 who received the YFV17D yellow fever vaccine. Both conserved end residues are part of each CDR3. D genes are given only for firm matches. A row's size may be missing; if present it is once, few, many or a size class.

size,D,J,V,DNA,CDR3
few,TRBD2,TRBJ2-3,TRBV27,TGTGCCAGCAGAGTAGCGGGGGGGCCCACAGATACGCAGTATTTT,CASRVAGGPTDTQYF
.,TRBD1,TRBJ1-4,TRBV5-1,TGCGCCAGCAGCTTGTACGGGACAGCCGAAAAACTGTTTTTT,CASSLYGTAEKLFF
.,.,TRBJ2-5,TRBV5-1,TGCGCCAGCAGCTTGGGACGTCAGCTCGGAGAGACCCAGTACTTC,CASSLGRQLGETQYF
.,TRBD2,TRBJ2-5,TRBV19,TGTGCCAGTAGTATTTGGCGGGGGGCGCAAGAGACCCAGTACTTC,CASSIWRGAQETQYF
few,TRBD2,TRBJ2-1,TRBV27,TGTGCCAGCAGCTCGCCTTGGCTAGCGGGAAACAATGAGCAGTTCTTC,CASSSPWLAGNNEQFF
.,TRBD1,TRBJ1-6,TRBV7-3,TGTGCCAGCAGCTTATCAGGGACAGGAAATTCACCCCTCCACTTT,CASSLSGTGNSPLHF
.,TRBD1,TRBJ1-3,TRBV5-4,TGTGCCAGCAGCTTGGATGCCCAGACAGGGAAAGGAAACACCATATATTTT,CASSLDAQTGKGNTIYF
.,.,TRBJ1-6,TRBV9,TGTGCCAGCAGCGTGACAGGATATAATTCACCCCTCCACTTT,CASSVTGYNSPLHF
.,.,TRBJ2-3,TRBV5-4,TGTGCCAGCAGCTCACAGCAATCCACAGATACGCAGTATTTT,CASSSQQSTDTQYF
many,.,TRBJ2-1,TRBV29-1,TGCAGCGTTCGGACAGAGTACAATGAGCAGTTCTTC,CSVRTEYNEQFF
few,.,TRBJ2-5,TRBV7-7,TGTGCTAGCAGCTTAGTAGGGTGGTCATCCCAAGAGACCCAGTACTTC,CASSLVGWSSQETQYF
.,.,TRBJ1-1,TRBV11-1,TGTGCCAGCAGCTTAGCGGGGCAGGGAGAGGGTTTTTTTATCACTGAAGCTTTCTTT,CASSLAGQGEGFFITEAFF
few,.,TRBJ2-1,TRBV7-9,TGTGCCAGCAGCCCGACGGGGCGGAATGAGCAGTTCTTC,CASSPTGRNEQFF
.,.,TRBJ1-1,TRBV5-1,TGCGCCAGCAGCCCCTCACAGGGAAGGAGCTTTGAAGCTTTCTTT,CASSPSQGRSFEAFF
few,TRBD2,TRBJ2-7,TRBV6-1,TGTGCCACCCGTCGGGAGGGGGAGCGCGAGCAGTACTTC,CATRREGEREQYF